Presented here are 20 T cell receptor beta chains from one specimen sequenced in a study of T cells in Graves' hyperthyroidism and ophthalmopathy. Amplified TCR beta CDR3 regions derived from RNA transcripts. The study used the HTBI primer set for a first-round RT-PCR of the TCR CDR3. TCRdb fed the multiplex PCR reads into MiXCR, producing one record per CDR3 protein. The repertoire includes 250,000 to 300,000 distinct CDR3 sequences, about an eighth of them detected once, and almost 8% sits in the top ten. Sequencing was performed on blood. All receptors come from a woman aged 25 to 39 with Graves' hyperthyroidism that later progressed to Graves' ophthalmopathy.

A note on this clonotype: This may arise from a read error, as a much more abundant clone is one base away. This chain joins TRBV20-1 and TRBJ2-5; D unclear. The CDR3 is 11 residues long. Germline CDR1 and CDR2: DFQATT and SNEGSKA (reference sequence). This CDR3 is CSTPDWKTQHF. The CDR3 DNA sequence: TGCAGTACTCCAGATTGGAAGACCCAGCACTTC.

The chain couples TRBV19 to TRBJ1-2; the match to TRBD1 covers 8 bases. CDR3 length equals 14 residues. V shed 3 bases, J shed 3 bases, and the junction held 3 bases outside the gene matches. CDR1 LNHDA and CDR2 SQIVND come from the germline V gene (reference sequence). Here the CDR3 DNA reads TGTGCCAGTAGTATGACAGGGGTATACTATGGCTACACCTTC. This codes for CASSMTGVYYGYTF.

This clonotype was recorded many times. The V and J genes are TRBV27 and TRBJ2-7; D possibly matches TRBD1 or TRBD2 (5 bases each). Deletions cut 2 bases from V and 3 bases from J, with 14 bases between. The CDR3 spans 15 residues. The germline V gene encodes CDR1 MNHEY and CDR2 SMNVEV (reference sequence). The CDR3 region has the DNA TGTGCCAGCAGTTTAGAGGGGCATCCCTACTACGAGCAGTACTTC. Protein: CASSLEGHPYYEQYF.

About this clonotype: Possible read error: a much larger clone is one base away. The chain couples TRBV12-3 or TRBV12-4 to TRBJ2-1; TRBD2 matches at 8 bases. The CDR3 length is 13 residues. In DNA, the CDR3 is TGTGCCAGCAGCGGGACTAGAGTCAATGAGCAGCTCTTC. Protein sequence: CASSGTRVNEQLF.

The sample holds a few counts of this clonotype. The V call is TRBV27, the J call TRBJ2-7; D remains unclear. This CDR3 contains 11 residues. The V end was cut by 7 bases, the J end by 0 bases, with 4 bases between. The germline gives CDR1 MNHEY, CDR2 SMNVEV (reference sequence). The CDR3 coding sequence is TGTGCCAGCACAAACTCCTACGAGCAGTACTTC. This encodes CASTNSYEQYF.

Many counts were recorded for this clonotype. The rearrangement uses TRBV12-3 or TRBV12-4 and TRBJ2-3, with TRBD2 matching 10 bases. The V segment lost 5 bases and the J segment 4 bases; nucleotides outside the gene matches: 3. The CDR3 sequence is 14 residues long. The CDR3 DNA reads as TGTGCCAGCAGTGCCGGACTAGCGGCAGATACGCAGTATTTT. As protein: CASSAGLAADTQYF.

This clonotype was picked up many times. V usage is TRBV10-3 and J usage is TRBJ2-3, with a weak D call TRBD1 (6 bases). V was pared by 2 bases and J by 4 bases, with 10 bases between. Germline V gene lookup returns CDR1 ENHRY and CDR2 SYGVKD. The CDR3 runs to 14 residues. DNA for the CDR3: TGTGCCATCAGTGAGAACAGGGATGCAGATACGCAGTATTTT. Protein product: CAISENRDADTQYF.

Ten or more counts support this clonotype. CDR3 protein: CAISGGGSYEQYF. CDR3 nucleotide sequence: TGTGCCATCAGTGGAGGAGGTAGCTACGAGCAGTACTTC. The chain links TRBV10-3 to TRBJ2-7; tentative D call: TRBD2 (5 bases). The CDR3 length is 13 residues. V dropped 4 bases and J dropped 3 bases, with 10 bases sitting between them. Germline loops: CDR1 ENHRY, CDR2 SYGVKD.

The CDR3 region is CASSQGGGRNQPQHF. Written as DNA, the CDR3 is TGTGCCAGCAGCCAGGGAGGTGGGAGAAATCAGCCCCAGCATTTT. The chain carries TRBV6-2 or TRBV6-3 and TRBJ1-5; D may be TRBD1 (5 bases). Trimming left V 6 bases short and J 4 bases short, with 16 bases between. CDR3 size: 15 residues. CDR1 MNHEY and CDR2 SVGEGT come from the germline V gene.

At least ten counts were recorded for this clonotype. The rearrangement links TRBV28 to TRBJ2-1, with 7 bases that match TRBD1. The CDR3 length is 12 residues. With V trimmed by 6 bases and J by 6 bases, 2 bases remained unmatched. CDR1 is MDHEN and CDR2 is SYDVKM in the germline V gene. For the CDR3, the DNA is TGTGCCAGCAGGGGGGACAGCAATGAGCAGTTCTTC. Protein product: CASRGDSNEQFF.

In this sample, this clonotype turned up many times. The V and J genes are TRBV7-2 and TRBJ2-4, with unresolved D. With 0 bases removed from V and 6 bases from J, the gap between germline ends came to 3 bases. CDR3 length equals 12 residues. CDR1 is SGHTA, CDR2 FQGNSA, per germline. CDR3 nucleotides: TGTGCCAGCAGCTTAGCCGGAAACATTCAGTACTTC. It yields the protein CASSLAGNIQYF.

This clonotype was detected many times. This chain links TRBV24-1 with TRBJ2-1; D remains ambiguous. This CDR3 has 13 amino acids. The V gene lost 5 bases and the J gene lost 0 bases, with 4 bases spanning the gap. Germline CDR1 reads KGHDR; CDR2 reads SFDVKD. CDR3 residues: CATSVDSYNEQFF. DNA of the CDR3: TGTGCCACCAGTGTTGACTCCTACAATGAGCAGTTCTTC.

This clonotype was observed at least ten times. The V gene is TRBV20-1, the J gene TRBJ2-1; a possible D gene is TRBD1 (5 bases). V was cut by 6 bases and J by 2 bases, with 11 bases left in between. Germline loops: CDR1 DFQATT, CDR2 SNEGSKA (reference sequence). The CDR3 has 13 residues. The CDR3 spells CSAWTTPYNEQFF. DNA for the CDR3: TGCAGTGCCTGGACAACTCCCTACAATGAGCAGTTCTTC.

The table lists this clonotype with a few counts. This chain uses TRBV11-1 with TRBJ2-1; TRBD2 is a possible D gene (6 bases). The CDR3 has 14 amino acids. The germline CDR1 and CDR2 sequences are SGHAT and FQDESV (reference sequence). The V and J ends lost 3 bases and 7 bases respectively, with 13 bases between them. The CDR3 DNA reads TGTGCCAGCAGCTTTCGTTCTAGCGTTAATGAGCAGTTCTTC. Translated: CASSFRSSVNEQFF.

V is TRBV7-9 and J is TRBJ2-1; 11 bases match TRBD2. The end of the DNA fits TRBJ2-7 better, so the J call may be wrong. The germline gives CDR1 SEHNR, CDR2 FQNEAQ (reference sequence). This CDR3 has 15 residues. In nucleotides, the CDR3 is TGTGCCAGCAGCCTGACTAGCGGGGCGTACAATGAGCAGTACTTC. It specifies CASSLTSGAYNEQYF.

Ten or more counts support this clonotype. This CDR3 is CSARVGGPGQEFQPQHF. As DNA, the CDR3 is TGCAGTGCTAGAGTGGGGGGCCCAGGACAGGAATTTCAGCCCCAGCATTTT. The V call is TRBV20-1, the J call TRBJ1-5; 7 bases fit TRBD1. The V segment lost 1 base and the J segment 6 bases; nucleotides outside the gene matches: 15. There are 17 residues in the CDR3. The germline CDR1 and CDR2 sequences are DFQATT and SNEGSKA (reference sequence).

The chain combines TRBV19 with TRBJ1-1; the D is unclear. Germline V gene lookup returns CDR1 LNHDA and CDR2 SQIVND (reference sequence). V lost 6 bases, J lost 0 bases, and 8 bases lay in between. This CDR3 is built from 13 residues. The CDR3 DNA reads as TGTGCCAGTAGGGCTGGACTGAACACTGAAGCTTTCTTT. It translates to CASRAGLNTEAFF.

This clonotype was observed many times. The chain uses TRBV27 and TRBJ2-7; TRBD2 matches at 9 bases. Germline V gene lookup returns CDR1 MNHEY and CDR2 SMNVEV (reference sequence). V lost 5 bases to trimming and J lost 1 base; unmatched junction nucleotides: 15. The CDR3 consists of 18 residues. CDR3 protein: CASSPLAGTLVSSYEQYF. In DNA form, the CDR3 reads TGTGCCAGCAGTCCTCTAGCGGGAACGTTGGTCTCTTCCTACGAGCAGTACTTC.

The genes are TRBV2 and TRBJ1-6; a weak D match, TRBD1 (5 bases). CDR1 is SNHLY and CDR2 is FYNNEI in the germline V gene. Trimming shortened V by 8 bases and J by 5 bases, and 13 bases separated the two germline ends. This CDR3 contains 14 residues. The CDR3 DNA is TGTGCCAGCGGATACAGGTCTAATAATTCACCCCTCCACTTT. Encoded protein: CASGYRSNNSPLHF.

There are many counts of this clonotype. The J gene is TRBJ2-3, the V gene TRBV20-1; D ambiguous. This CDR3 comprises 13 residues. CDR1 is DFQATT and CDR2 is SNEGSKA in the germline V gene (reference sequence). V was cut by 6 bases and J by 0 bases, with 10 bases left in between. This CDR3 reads CSAGGTSTDTQYF. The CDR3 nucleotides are TGCAGTGCGGGCGGAACTAGCACAGATACGCAGTATTTT.